This record concerns one T cell receptor beta chain sequence. V was pared by 5 bases and J by 0 bases, with 11 bases between. This CDR3 is built from 14 residues. Germline V gene sequence: CDR1 SGHTA, CDR2 FQGTGA. Here immunoSEQ multiplex PCR was the method, and the copy in TCRdb shows in-frame clones only, minus some. The sample shows roughly 80,000 clones, less than 85% of them seen only once. These data originate in a study of radiotherapy plus CTLA-4 blockade in lung cancer. About the research overall: Objective responses were seen in 18% of patients, disease control in over 25%.

Those patients who had chemo-refractory metastatic non-small-cell lung cancer were given focal radiation along with CTLA-4 blockade through ipilimumab. The chain employs TRBV7-3 and TRBJ2-7, with D tentatively TRBD1 (5 bases). Sequencing used peripheral blood, obtained from a patient treated with radiotherapy plus ipilimumab. The sequence was collected from a human donor with non-small cell lung cancer whose response to radiotherapy plus ipilimumab could not be evaluated. CDR3 amino acids: CASSPDRYSYEQYF. DNA for the CDR3: TGTGCCAGCAGCCCAGACAGATACTCCTACGAGCAGTACTTC.